This T cell receptor beta chain appears in the sequencing data of a study of CD8 T cell repertoires and HIV-1 epitope variants. Study summary: Each of Twenty-five Gag and Nef epitope peptides stimulated a separate culture. Tested: three Gag epitope families, Nef HW9 and YT9. Autologous T cell-negative cells served as antigen-presenting cells in equal numbers.

The CDR3 has 14 residues. Germline lookup yields CDR1 GTSNPN and CDR2 SVGIG (reference sequence). V was pared by 3 bases and J by 1 base, with 9 bases between. The protocol was immunoSEQ multiplex PCR, while the TCRdb copy is restricted to in-frame clones and leaves out a portion. The top ten hold roughly 25% of the sample, which has tens of thousands of clones, 74% seen once. This chain uses TRBV30 with TRBJ2-2, with D perhaps TRBD1 or TRBD2 (5 bases each). The receptor was isolated from a male donor with HIV. What was sequenced was uncultured baseline CD8+ T cells from peripheral blood mononuclear cells (PBMCs). The CDR3 reads CAWRGTRNTGELFF. The DNA for the CDR3 is TGTGCCTGGAGGGGGACCCGGAACACCGGGGAGCTGTTTTTT. Full variable domain (rest looked up from reference TRBV30 and TRBJ2-2): SQTIHQWPATLVQPVGSPLSLECTVEGTSNPNLYWYRQAAGRGLQLLFYSVGIGQISSEVPQNLSASRPQDRQFILSSKKLLLSDSGFYLCAWRGTRNTGELFFGEGSRLTVL.